This TCR beta chain appears in the sequencing data of a study of T cell responses to AZD1222 COVID-19 vaccine. General study results and limits: Repertoires were sampled only after the peak T cell response.

In the case of this clone: Antigen specificity is unknown.

This CDR3 spans 19 amino acids. With V trimmed by 3 bases and J by 4 bases, 16 bases remained unmatched. Germline-derived CDR1 and CDR2 are SGHTA and FQGNSA. Data came from immunoSEQ multiplex PCR; TCRdb stores just in-frame clones and leaves some out. The table lists under 200,000 clones, about 88% of them singletons. The chain carries TRBV7-2 and TRBJ2-1; 9 nucleotides match TRBD2. Source: peripheral blood, taken 28 days after the second AZD1222 dose. This sequence was found in an adult who received the AZD1222 COVID-19 vaccine. Here the CDR3 DNA reads TGTGCCAGCAGCTTCCGGGACAAAATAGCGGGAGTGAGATACAATGAGCAGTTCTTC. Protein product: CASSFRDKIAGVRYNEQFF.